These T cell receptor beta chains were read from a single sample in a study of T-cell reconstitution after alpha-beta-depleted transplantation in children. Using its own MiXCR run on the PCR reads, TCRdb lists one record per CDR3 protein. The profile shows a few hundred thousand distinct CDR3 sequences, about 9.3% of them singletons. Sequencing was performed on PBMCs from the stem cell graft donor, taken from the stem cell graft. These receptors all stem from a human donor who donated a stem cell graft to a child with acute lymphoblastic leukemia. CDR3s include the opening cysteine and the closing phenylalanine or tryptophan. D genes are given only for firm matches. Only some rows state a clone size, as once, few, many or a class for expanded clones.

clone_size	j_call	d_call	v_call	cdr3_aa	cdr3_nt
few	TRBJ2-7	TRBD2	TRBV25-1	CASSGGTSGPYEQYF	TGTGCCAGCAGTGGAGGGACTAGCGGACCCTACGAGCAGTACTTC
many	TRBJ2-1	TRBD2	TRBV4-1	CASSQGGGRRLDNEQFF	TGCGCCAGCAGCCAGGGAGGCGGGAGGAGGCTAGACAATGAGCAGTTCTTC
.	TRBJ2-7	TRBD1	TRBV7-9	CASSYPGTDYEQYF	TGTGCCAGCAGCTACCCCGGGACAGACTACGAGCAGTACTTC
many	TRBJ2-4	.	TRBV5-5	CASSLDRKNIQYF	TGTGCCAGCAGCTTGGACAGGAAAAACATTCAGTACTTC
.	TRBJ2-3	.	TRBV7-8	CASRGIGGNTDTQYF	TGTGCCAGCAGGGGAATCGGGGGCAACACAGATACGCAGTATTTT
.	TRBJ2-5	.	TRBV7-2	CASSVRDQETQYF	TGTGCCAGCAGCGTCCGGGACCAAGAGACCCAGTACTTC
.	TRBJ2-5	TRBD2	TRBV5-5	CASSWTSGTPQETQYF	TGTGCCAGCAGCTGGACTAGCGGGACACCCCAAGAGACCCAGTACTTC
few	TRBJ2-7	TRBD2	TRBV4-1	CASSQVEGGPYEQYF	TGCGCCAGCAGCCAAGTGGAGGGAGGGCCCTACGAGCAGTACTTC
.	TRBJ1-5	.	TRBV7-8	CASSFQTQSTNQPQHF	TGTGCCAGCAGCTTTCAAACTCAGTCTACCAATCAGCCCCAGCATTTT
.	TRBJ2-1	.	TRBV9	CASSTGQFSYNEQFF	TGTGCCAGCAGCACCGGACAGTTCTCCTACAATGAGCAGTTCTTC
.	TRBJ2-7	TRBD1	TRBV2	CASSGDRKFYEQYF	TGTGCCAGCAGTGGGGACAGGAAATTCTACGAGCAGTACTTC
.	TRBJ2-1	TRBD2	TRBV20-1	CSARDPGTSGSVEQFF	TGCAGTGCTAGAGATCCCGGGACTAGCGGGAGCGTTGAGCAGTTCTTC
.	TRBJ2-2	TRBD2	TRBV7-8	CASSSGGAGPNTGELFF	TGTGCCAGCAGCTCCGGGGGGGCTGGACCGAACACCGGGGAGCTGTTTTTT
many	TRBJ2-2	.	TRBV10-3	CAISETGGNTGELFF	TGTGCCATCAGTGAGACGGGCGGAAACACCGGGGAGCTGTTTTTT
.	TRBJ1-1	TRBD1	TRBV10-3	CAIGGQGNTEAFF	TGTGCCATCGGTGGACAGGGGAACACTGAAGCTTTCTTT
.	TRBJ2-1	.	TRBV5-1	CASSWDSAAEQFF	TGCGCCAGCAGCTGGGATTCAGCAGCTGAGCAGTTCTTC
many	TRBJ2-1	.	TRBV7-9	CASSSTDYNEQFF	TGTGCCAGCAGCTCCACGGATTACAATGAGCAGTTCTTC
many	TRBJ1-5	TRBD1	TRBV20-1	CSAINDDREYNQPQHF	TGCAGTGCCATTAATGATGACAGGGAGTACAATCAGCCCCAGCATTTT
.	TRBJ2-7	TRBD2	TRBV4-3	CASSQGSSGSYEQYF	TGCGCCAGCAGCCAAGGGTCTAGCGGCTCCTACGAGCAGTACTTC
.	TRBJ2-1	TRBD1	TRBV11-2	CASSSPTGTGSYNEQFF	TGTGCCAGCAGCTCCCCGACCGGGACAGGGTCATACAATGAGCAGTTCTTC
many	TRBJ2-2	.	TRBV29-1	CSVARDAGELFF	TGCAGCGTTGCCAGGGATGCCGGGGAGCTGTTTTTT
.	TRBJ1-2	.	TRBV19	CASSKEAGGYTF	TGTGCCAGTAGTAAGGAGGCCGGCGGCTACACCTTC